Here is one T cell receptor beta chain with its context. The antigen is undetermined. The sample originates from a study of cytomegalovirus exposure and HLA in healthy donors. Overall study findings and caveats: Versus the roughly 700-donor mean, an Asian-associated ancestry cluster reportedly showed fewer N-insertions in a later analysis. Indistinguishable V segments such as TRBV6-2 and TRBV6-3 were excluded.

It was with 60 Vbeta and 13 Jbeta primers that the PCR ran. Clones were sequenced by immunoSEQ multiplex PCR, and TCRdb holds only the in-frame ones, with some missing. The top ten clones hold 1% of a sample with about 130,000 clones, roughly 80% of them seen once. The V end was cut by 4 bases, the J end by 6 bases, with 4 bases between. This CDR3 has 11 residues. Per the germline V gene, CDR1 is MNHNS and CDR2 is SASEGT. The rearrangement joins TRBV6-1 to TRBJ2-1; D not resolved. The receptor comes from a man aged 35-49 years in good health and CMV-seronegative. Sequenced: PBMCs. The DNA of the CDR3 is TGTGCCAGCAGTGTAGTCAATGAGCAGTTCTTC. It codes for CASSVVNEQFF.